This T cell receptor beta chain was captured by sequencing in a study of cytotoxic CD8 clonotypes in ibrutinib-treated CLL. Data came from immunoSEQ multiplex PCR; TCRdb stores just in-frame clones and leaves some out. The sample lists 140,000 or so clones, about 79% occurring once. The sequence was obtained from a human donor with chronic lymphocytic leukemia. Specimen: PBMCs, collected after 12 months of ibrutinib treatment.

Here the CDR3 reads CASSATGGGDEQYF. The CDR3 region has the DNA TGTGCCAGCAGCGCGACAGGGGGCGGCGACGAGCAGTACTTC. The V and J genes are TRBV7-3 and TRBJ2-7, with 10 bases that match TRBD1. The CDR3 totals 14 residues. V trimming: 5 bases; J trimming: 5 bases; junction bases outside the gene matches: 6. CDR1 is SGHTA, CDR2 FQGTGA, per germline.